This T cell receptor beta chain was sequenced in a study of blood T cell repertoires in COVID-19. Study-wide background: COVID-19 samples from acute and convalescent phases originated in the United States, Italy and Spain. The cDNA or gDNA used as material had been derived from T cells, B-cell-depleted T cells, or PBMCs.

The data were produced by immunoSEQ multiplex PCR, yet TCRdb's version contains in-frame clones alone and is incomplete. The sample consists of about 260,000 clones, about 84% of them appearing once. This CDR3 has 16 amino acids. The trim removed 3 bases at V and 2 bases at J, leaving 9 bases unmatched. CDR1 is SGHRS and CDR2 is YFSETQ in the germline V gene. Each participant's cohort was designated according to participant-reported clinical history. Each recovered donor of Cohort 3 presented with two negative PCRs, clearance, or symptom resolution. The clonotype originates from a woman between 45 and 60 years old who had recovered from COVID-19. The V gene is TRBV5-1, the J gene TRBJ2-3, with 7 bases lining up with TRBD2. Sequenced: PBMCs or T cells enriched from blood (not recorded which). CDR3 sequence: CASSWTPGGITDTQYF. CDR3 sequence (DNA): TGCGCCAGCAGCTGGACCCCCGGGGGGATCACAGATACGCAGTATTTT.